The 10 T cell receptor beta chains presented below share a single source sample, sequenced in a study of T cells after posttransplantation cyclophosphamide. Controls had myeloablative marrow grafts with methotrexate and calcineurin inhibitor, sampled at 1 year. Assay: immunoSEQ multiplex PCR; the TCRdb copy retains only in-frame clones and omits some. The sample has over 20,000 clones; 70% to 90% are singletons. Source: PBMCs, taken about 400 days after allogeneic stem cell transplant with calcineurin inhibitor and methotrexate. These receptors came from a female patient in her 30s who received an allogeneic stem cell transplant from an unrelated donor, was CMV-positive, and had acute and chronic GVHD. The T cells may partly be graft donor cells.

The genes are TRBV28 and TRBJ2-3; TRBD2 agrees at 8 bases. CDR1 and CDR2 (germline): MDHEN, SYDVKM. Trimming cost V 5 bases and J 2 bases; bases outside gene matches: 12. The CDR3 loop spans 17 amino acids. The CDR3 loop reads CASSLREGLAVTDTQYF. The CDR3 region has the DNA TGTGCCAGCAGTCTCAGGGAAGGACTAGCAGTCACAGATACGCAGTATTTT.

The chain employs TRBV4-1 and TRBJ1-2; no definite D call. The CDR3 sequence is 12 residues long. Trimming pared 0 bases from V and 5 bases from J, leaving 4 bases between. Germline lookup yields CDR1 MGHRA and CDR2 YSYEKL. Here the CDR3 reads CASSQERYGYTF. CDR3 DNA: TGCGCCAGCAGCCAAGAGAGGTATGGCTACACCTTC.

This chain connects TRBV7-9 to TRBJ2-1; 7 positions match TRBD1. This CDR3 contains 15 residues. V lost 2 bases, J lost 5 bases, and 6 bases stayed unmatched. Germline CDR1 is SEHNR and CDR2 is FQNEAQ (reference sequence). The CDR3 is CASSLLTGLHNEQFF. The CDR3 DNA reads TGTGCCAGCAGCTTATTGACAGGGCTGCACAATGAGCAGTTCTTC.

CDR3 residues: CASSVGWTVDYTF. The CDR3 nucleotides are TGTGCCAGCAGCGTTGGTTGGACAGTTGACTACACCTTC. This sequence joins TRBV11-2 and TRBJ1-2; possibly TRBD1 for D (6 bases). The germline CDR1 and CDR2 sequences are SGHAT and FQNNGV. The CDR3 is 13 residues long. V dropped 5 bases and J dropped 10 bases, with 17 bases sitting between them.

Comments on this clone: The junction shows a germline mismatch at one end, possibly a read error. J is TRBJ2-6 and V is TRBV13; D may be TRBD1 (5 bases). Germline V gene sequence: CDR1 PRHDT, CDR2 FYEKMQ (reference sequence). The CDR3 runs to 16 residues. The CDR3 nucleotides read TGTGCCAGCAGCCGACCTCCCGGCTCTGGGGCCAATGTCCTGACTTTC. Translated: CASSRPPGSGANVLTF.

V usage is TRBV5-4 and J usage is TRBJ1-2; D is unclear. The V end was cut by 6 bases, the J end by 7 bases, with 10 bases between. CDR1 and CDR2 from the germline V gene are SGHNT and YYREEE (reference sequence). The CDR3 is 11 amino acids. The CDR3 nucleotides read TGTGCCAGCACCGCGTCAGGTGGCTACACCTTC. This codes for CASTASGGYTF.

This sequence joins TRBV2 and TRBJ2-2; 7 positions match TRBD1. In germline, CDR1 is SNHLY, CDR2 FYNNEI. The CDR3 has 17 amino acids. V shed 8 bases, J shed 5 bases, and the junction held 17 bases outside the gene matches. As DNA, the CDR3 is TGTGCCAGCCTCGCAGGGGGTTGGGGTTCGAGAACCGGGGAGCTGTTTTTT. Encoded protein: CASLAGGWGSRTGELFF.

V is TRBV29-1 and J is TRBJ2-3; 9 nucleotides match TRBD2. V lost 4 bases to trimming and J lost 9 bases; unmatched junction nucleotides: 11. The CDR3 has 14 amino acids. Germline V CDR1 and CDR2: SQVTM, ANQGSEA. DNA for the CDR3: TGCAGCGTTGGGATTAGCGGGAGCTTTGGGACGCAGTATTTT. It is translated as CSVGISGSFGTQYF.

CDR3 coding DNA: TGTGCCAGCAGCGGGAGGACCGACAATGAGCAGTTCTTC. Amino acid sequence: CASSGRTDNEQFF. V and J are TRBV9 and TRBJ2-1; D is possibly TRBD2 (5 bases). Germline V CDR1 and CDR2: SGDLS, YYNGEE. The CDR3 covers 13 residues. The ends were cut back, 3 bases at V and 5 bases at J, with 9 bases in the middle.

The chain combines TRBV7-9 with TRBJ2-5; 7 bases match TRBD1. Trimming at V came to 5 bases and at J to 4 bases, leaving 10 bases not matched to a gene. The V gene's germline CDR1 is SEHNR and CDR2 FQNEAQ (reference sequence). This CDR3 region has 15 residues. CDR3 sequence (DNA): TGTGCCAGCAGCATAGAGAGAACAGGGGTAGAGACCCAGTACTTC. Translated: CASSIERTGVETQYF.